The 18 T cell receptor beta chains below were found in one sample sequenced in a study of shared clonotypes between healthy human individuals. Profiling relied on immunoSEQ multiplex PCR, and the TCRdb table lists in-frame clones only, not all of them. The sample gives over 1.4 million clones, roughly 97% of which show up once; roughly 1.2% is in the top ten. Sequencing was carried out using naive CD4+ T cells sorted from blood. The subset was: CD45RA+ positively selected. These receptors came from a man under 40 in good health.

The chain is built from TRBV27 and TRBJ2-2, with D perhaps given as TRBD1 or TRBD2 (6 bases each). With 6 bases removed from V and 7 bases from J, the gap between germline ends came to 33 bases. The CDR3 spans 20 residues. CDR1 is MNHEY, CDR2 SMNVEV, per germline (reference sequence). This CDR3 is CASRKGTYPLGGISIGELFF. The DNA for the CDR3 is TGTGCCAGCAGGAAGGGGACCTACCCGCTCGGGGGCATTAGCATCGGGGAGCTGTTTTTT.

The chain couples TRBV6-1 to TRBJ2-1, with 8 bases identical to TRBD1. CDR1 is MNHNS and CDR2 is SASEGT in the germline V gene. V lost 4 bases to trimming and J lost 4 bases; unmatched junction nucleotides: 9. This CDR3 is built from 16 residues. In DNA, the CDR3 is TGTGCCAGCAGTGCCCTGACAGGGGCTGTATACAATGAGCAGTTCTTC. This gives the protein CASSALTGAVYNEQFF.

The chain combines TRBV6-5 with TRBJ2-1, with 14 bases that match TRBD2. This CDR3 contains 14 residues. The V gene end was trimmed by 6 bases and the J gene end by 9 bases; junction bases not matched to a gene: 4. Germline V gives CDR1 MNHEY, CDR2 SVGAGI. The CDR3 loop reads CASRGTSGSSEQFF. Here the CDR3 DNA reads TGTGCCAGCAGGGGGACTAGCGGGAGTTCTGAGCAGTTCTTC.

With respect to this clone: The sample has other DNA sequences that encode this CDR3 too. J is TRBJ1-2 and V is TRBV28; D is ambiguous. V lost 3 bases, J lost 5 bases, and 7 bases lay in between. Germline CDR1 is MDHEN and CDR2 is SYDVKM. The CDR3 has 12 amino acids. CDR3 in amino acids: CASSFSNYGYTF. The CDR3 bases are TGTGCCAGCAGTTTCAGCAATTATGGCTACACCTTC.

This clone was observed once. The identical CDR3 is also encoded by other nucleotide sequences in the sample. This chain connects TRBV9 to TRBJ2-5, with unresolved D. CDR1 SGDLS and CDR2 YYNGEE come from the germline V gene. The V gene lost 0 bases and the J gene lost 2 bases, with 8 bases spanning the gap. The CDR3 consists of 14 residues. This chain's CDR3 is CASSVEGRQETQYF. Here the CDR3 DNA reads TGTGCCAGCAGCGTAGAGGGCAGGCAAGAGACCCAGTACTTC.

V gene TRBV5-6 combines with J gene TRBJ1-1; 8 bases line up with TRBD1. Germline CDR1 SGHDT, CDR2 YYEEEE. J was trimmed by 1 base and V by 4 bases; bases with no gene match: 12. This CDR3 spans 17 amino acids. CDR3 DNA sequence: TGTGCCAGCAGCCTCAAGACAGGGGCTTTATCGAACACTGAAGCTTTCTTT. Its translation is CASSLKTGALSNTEAFF.

The table lists this clone with a count of one. This chain connects TRBV28 to TRBJ1-5, with D uncertain. The germline V gene has CDR1 MDHEN and CDR2 SYDVKM. There are 15 residues in the CDR3. Deletions cut 3 bases from V and 1 base from J, with 10 bases between. This chain's CDR3 is CASSFLGESNQPQHF. DNA for the CDR3: TGTGCCAGCAGTTTTCTGGGAGAAAGCAATCAGCCCCAGCATTTT.

This chain joins TRBV28 and TRBJ1-2; no clear D gene. The CDR3 totals 15 residues. Trimming removed 6 bases from V and 8 bases from J, with 22 bases in between. Germline-derived CDR1 and CDR2 are MDHEN and SYDVKM. As DNA, the CDR3 is TGTGCCAGCAGCATACCCGAGGTGGACGAATACGGCTACACCTTC. It is translated as CASSIPEVDEYGYTF.

This chain connects TRBV5-1 to TRBJ2-7, with D possibly called TRBD1 or TRBD2 (6 bases each). Germline V gives CDR1 SGHRS, CDR2 YFSETQ. CDR3 length equals 15 residues. Trimming shortened V by 2 bases and J by 3 bases, and 15 bases separated the two germline ends. The CDR3 DNA sequence: TGCGCCAGCAGCTTTTCTCTTGGAGGGGGCTACGAGCAGTACTTC. Protein sequence: CASSFSLGGGYEQYF.

The chain is built from TRBV19 and TRBJ1-2, with D unresolved. The ends were cut back, 7 bases at V and 8 bases at J, with 11 bases in the middle. Germline V gene lookup returns CDR1 LNHDA and CDR2 SQIVND (reference sequence). The CDR3 has 11 residues. CDR3: CASKGIQGYTF. In nucleotides, the CDR3 is TGTGCCAGTAAAGGGATCCAGGGCTACACCTTC.

The genes are TRBV5-4 and TRBJ1-3, with TRBD1 as a possible D gene (5 bases). Germline CDR1 reads SGHNT; CDR2 reads YYREEE (reference sequence). The CDR3 consists of 15 residues. V lost 4 bases, J lost 0 bases, and 11 bases lay in between. In nucleotides, the CDR3 is TGTGCCAGCAGCCGATCAGGGATCTCTGGAAACACCATATATTTT. It specifies CASSRSGISGNTIYF.

This rearrangement joins TRBV4-3 to TRBJ1-5, with 7 nucleotides matching TRBD1. The CDR3 runs 19 residues. Germline-derived CDR1 and CDR2 are LGHNA and YSLEER. Unmatched junction bases numbered 12, after V lost 1 base and J lost 0 bases. CDR3 amino acids: CASSQADSTGSYSNQPQHF. In DNA, the CDR3 is TGCGCCAGCAGCCAAGCCGATTCGACAGGGAGTTATAGCAATCAGCCCCAGCATTTT.

V gene TRBV7-2 combines with J gene TRBJ2-7; 9 bases are a match to TRBD2. Germline values: CDR1 SGHTA, CDR2 FQGNSA. The CDR3 covers 15 residues. V was clipped by 4 bases and J by 3 bases; unmatched bases: 7. CDR3 region: CASSWSPSGNYEQYF. CDR3 DNA sequence: TGTGCCAGCAGCTGGAGTCCTAGCGGGAACTACGAGCAGTACTTC.

The chain recombines TRBV4-3 with TRBJ1-5; no clear D gene. The V gene lost 0 bases and the J gene lost 2 bases, with 8 bases spanning the gap. CDR1 is LGHNA, CDR2 YSLEER, per germline. This CDR3 has 15 residues. The CDR3 coding sequence is TGCGCCAGCAGCCAAGACCCAAGGGGCAATCAGCCCCAGCATTTT. This translates into CASSQDPRGNQPQHF.

The rearrangement joins TRBV9 to TRBJ2-1; 9 positions match TRBD2. Germline CDR1 SGDLS, CDR2 YYNGEE. V lost 4 bases and J lost 16; bases outside the gene matches: 6. The CDR3 runs 11 residues. CDR3 region: CASSSGTSYFF. The CDR3 bases are TGTGCCAGCAGCTCCGGGACTAGCTATTTCTTC. Combining the CDR3 with reference TRBV9 and TRBJ2-1 gives the whole variable domain DSGVTQTPKHLITATGQRVTLRCSPRSGDLSVYWYQQSLDQGLQFLIQYYNGEERAKGNILERFSAQQFPDLHSELNLSSLELGDSALYFCASSSGTSYFFGPGTRLTVL.

The chain recombines TRBV27 with TRBJ1-1, with D perhaps matching TRBD1 (5 bases). V was clipped by 6 bases and J by 1 base, with 12 bases between them. The CDR3 totals 14 residues. Germline-derived CDR1 and CDR2 are MNHEY and SMNVEV (reference sequence). Here the CDR3 reads CASRLTGRNTEAFF. CDR3 in DNA: TGTGCCAGCAGACTTACAGGCCGGAACACTGAAGCTTTCTTT.

The chain combines TRBV7-6 with TRBJ2-3; D is uncertain. Trimming shortened V by 2 bases and J by 3 bases, and 9 bases separated the two germline ends. The germline V gene has CDR1 SGHVS and CDR2 FNYEAQ. The CDR3 loop spans 14 amino acids. The CDR3 region is CASSLLKSTDTQYF. The CDR3 DNA reads as TGTGCCAGCAGCTTATTGAAGTCTACAGATACGCAGTATTTT.

This chain joins TRBV5-4 and TRBJ2-1, with D possibly being TRBD1 or TRBD2 (5 bases each). The CDR3 length is 13 residues. CDR1 is SGHNT and CDR2 is YYREEE in the germline V gene (reference sequence). Trimming took off 2 bases at V and 7 bases at J, with 10 bases between the two ends. The CDR3 DNA sequence: TGTGCCAGCAGCTTCAGGGAGAAAAATGAGCAGTTCTTC. It codes for CASSFREKNEQFF.